The clone carrying this TCR beta chain was counted a few times. The record originates from a study of CD8+ T cells in alopecia areata. The overall study: Oral tofacitinib, 5 to 10 mg twice daily, was given in an open-label trial. Dosing with tofacitinib proceeded for 6 to 18 months, followed by 6 months off drug.

This CDR3 is built from 13 residues. Looked up from germline, CDR1 is SGHDT and CDR2 is YYEEEE. The V end lost 0 bases, the J end lost 2 bases, and 6 bases lay between the germline ends. As the sequencing template, cDNA was produced by extracting RNA and reverse transcribing it. Assay: immunoSEQ multiplex PCR; the TCRdb copy retains only in-frame clones and omits some. There are 170,000 or so clones in the sample; just under 60% occur only once, and roughly 15% lies in the top ten. The chain couples TRBV5-6 to TRBJ2-7; no clear D gene. The receptor's source is a human donor with alopecia areata. Source: CD4+ T cells sorted from blood, taken at week 0. The CDR3 nucleotides are TGTGCCAGCAGCTTGGTGCGGACCTACGAGCAGTACTTC. It yields the protein CASSLVRTYEQYF. Supplemented by reference TRBV5-6 and TRBJ2-7, the full variable domain reads DAGVTQSPTHLIKTRGQQVTLRCSPKSGHDTVSWYQQALGQGPQFIFQYYEEEERQRGNFPDRFSGHQFPNYSSELNVNALLLGDSALYLCASSLVRTYEQYFGPGTRLTVT.